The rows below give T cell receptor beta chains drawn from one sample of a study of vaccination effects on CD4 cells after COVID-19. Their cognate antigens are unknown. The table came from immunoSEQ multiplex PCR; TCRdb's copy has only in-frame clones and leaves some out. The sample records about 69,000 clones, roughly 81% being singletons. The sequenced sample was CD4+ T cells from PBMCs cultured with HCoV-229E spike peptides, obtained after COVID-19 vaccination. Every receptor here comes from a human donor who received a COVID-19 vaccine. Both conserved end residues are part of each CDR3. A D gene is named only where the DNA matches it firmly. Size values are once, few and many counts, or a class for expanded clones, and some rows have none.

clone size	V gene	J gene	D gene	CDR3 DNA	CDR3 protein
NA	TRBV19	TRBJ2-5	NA	TGTGCCAGTAGTCCGGATTGGATACAAGAGACCCAGTACTTC	CASSPDWIQETQYF
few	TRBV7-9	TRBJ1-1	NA	TGTGCCAGCAGCCCCCAAGGGAACACTGAAGCTTTCTTT	CASSPQGNTEAFF
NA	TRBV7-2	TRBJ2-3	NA	TGTGCCAGCAGCTCGTGGATGACAGATACGCAGTATTTT	CASSSWMTDTQYF
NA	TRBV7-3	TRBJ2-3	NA	TGTGCCAGCAGCTTACTACAGGTGCCCACAGATACGCAGTATTTT	CASSLLQVPTDTQYF
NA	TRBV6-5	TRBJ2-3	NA	TGTGTAGTAAAACCGGGATTCGCCGATACGCAGTATTTT	CVVKPGFADTQYF
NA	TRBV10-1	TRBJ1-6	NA	TGCGCCAGCAGGGCTGACAGGTCTTCACCCCTCCACTTT	CASRADRSSPLHF
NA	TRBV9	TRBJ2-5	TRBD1	TGTGCCAGCAGCGTAGGGTTAGGACAGGGGCAGGAAACCCAGTACTTC	CASSVGLGQGQETQYF
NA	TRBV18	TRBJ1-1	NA	TGTGCCAGCTCACCACCCAGTGAACGGGGGAACACTGAAGCTTTCTTT	CASSPPSERGNTEAFF
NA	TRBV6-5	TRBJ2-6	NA	TGTGCCAGCAGTTACTCGCGGGGGGCCAACGTCCTGACTTTC	CASSYSRGANVLTF
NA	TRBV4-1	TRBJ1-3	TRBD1	TGCGCCAGCAGCCAAGCGAATCTCGGGACAGCTGGAAACACCATATATTTT	CASSQANLGTAGNTIYF
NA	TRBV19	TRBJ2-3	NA	TGTGCCAGTAGGGACAGCGGGACAGATACGCAGTATTTT	CASRDSGTDTQYF
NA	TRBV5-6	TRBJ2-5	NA	TGTGCCAGCAGCCCGCGGTGGATCCCAGAGACCCAGTACTTC	CASSPRWIPETQYF
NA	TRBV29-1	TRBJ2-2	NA	TGCAGCGGTCGGACCAATATGAACACCGGGGAGCTGTTTTTT	CSGRTNMNTGELFF
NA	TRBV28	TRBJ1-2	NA	TGTGCCAGCAGTTCCCAGGGGCAAGGCTACACCTTC	CASSSQGQGYTF
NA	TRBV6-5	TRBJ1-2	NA	TGTGCCAGCAGTTCCGATTACAGGTTTGGCTACACCTTC	CASSSDYRFGYTF
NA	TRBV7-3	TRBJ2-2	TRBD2	TGTGCCAGCAGCTTGAGTAGCGGGGGGGCCGGGGAGCTGTTTTTT	CASSLSSGGAGELFF
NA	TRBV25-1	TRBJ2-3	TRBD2	TGTGCCACCGTTCGGACTAGCGGGGCCAAGACAGATACGCAGTATTTT	CATVRTSGAKTDTQYF
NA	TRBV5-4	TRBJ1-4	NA	TGTGCCAGCAGCCTAGGACAGACTGAGAAACTGTTTTTT	CASSLGQTEKLFF
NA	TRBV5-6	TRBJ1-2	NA	TGTGCCAGCAGCTCTACAATAGCAGATGGCTACACCTTC	CASSSTIADGYTF
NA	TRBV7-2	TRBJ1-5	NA	TGTGCCAGCAGCTTACCGGGTGGCAATCAGCCCCAGCATTTT	CASSLPGGNQPQHF
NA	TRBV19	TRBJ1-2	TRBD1	TGTGCCAGTAGTACCCAGGGGGCCGGCTATGGCTACACCTTC	CASSTQGAGYGYTF
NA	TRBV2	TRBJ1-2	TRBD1	TGTGCCAGCAATAGACCGGGACAGGGGGTTGGCAGCTATGGCTACACCTTC	CASNRPGQGVGSYGYTF
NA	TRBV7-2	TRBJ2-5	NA	TGTGCCAGCAGCTTAGCAGGGGCGGGAGAGACCCAGTACTTC	CASSLAGAGETQYF